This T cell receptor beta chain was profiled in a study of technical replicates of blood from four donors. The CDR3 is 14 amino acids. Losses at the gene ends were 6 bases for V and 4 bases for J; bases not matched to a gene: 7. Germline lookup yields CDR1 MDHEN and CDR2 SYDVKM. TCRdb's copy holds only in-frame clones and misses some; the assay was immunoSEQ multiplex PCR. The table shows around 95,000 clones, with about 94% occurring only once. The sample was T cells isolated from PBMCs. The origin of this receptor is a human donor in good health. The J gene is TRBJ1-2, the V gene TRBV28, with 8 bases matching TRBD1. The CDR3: CASSQLGTGYGYTF. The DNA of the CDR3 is TGTGCCAGCAGCCAACTCGGGACAGGCTATGGCTACACCTTC.